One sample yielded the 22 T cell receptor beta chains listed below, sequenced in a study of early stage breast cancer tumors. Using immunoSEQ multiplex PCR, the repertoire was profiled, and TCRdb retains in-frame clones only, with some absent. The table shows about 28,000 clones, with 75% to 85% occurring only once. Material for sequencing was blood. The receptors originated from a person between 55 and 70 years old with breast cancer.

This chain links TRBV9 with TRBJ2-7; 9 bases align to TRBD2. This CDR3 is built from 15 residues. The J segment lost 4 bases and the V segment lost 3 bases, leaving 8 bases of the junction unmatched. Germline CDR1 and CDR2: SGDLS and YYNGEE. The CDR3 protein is CASSADSGSRYEQYF. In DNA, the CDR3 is TGTGCCAGCAGCGCTGATAGCGGGAGTAGGTACGAGCAGTACTTC.

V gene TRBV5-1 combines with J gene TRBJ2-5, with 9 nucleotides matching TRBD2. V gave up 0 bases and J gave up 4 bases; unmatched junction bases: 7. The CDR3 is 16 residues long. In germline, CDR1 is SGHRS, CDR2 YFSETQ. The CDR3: CASSLESGRRAETQYF. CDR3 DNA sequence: TGCGCCAGCAGCTTGGAAAGCGGGAGGCGGGCAGAGACCCAGTACTTC. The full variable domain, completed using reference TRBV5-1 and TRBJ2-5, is KAGVTQTPRYLIKTRGQQVTLSCSPISGHRSVSWYQQTPGQGLQFLFEYFSETQRNKGNFPGRFSGRQFSNSRSEMNVSTLELGDSALYLCASSLESGRRAETQYFGPGTRLLVL.

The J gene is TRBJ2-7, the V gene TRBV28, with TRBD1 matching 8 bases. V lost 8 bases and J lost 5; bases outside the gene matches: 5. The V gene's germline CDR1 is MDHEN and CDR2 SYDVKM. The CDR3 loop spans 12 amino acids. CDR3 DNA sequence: TGTGCCAGCCTGGACAGGGTGAACGAGCAGTACTTC. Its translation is CASLDRVNEQYF.

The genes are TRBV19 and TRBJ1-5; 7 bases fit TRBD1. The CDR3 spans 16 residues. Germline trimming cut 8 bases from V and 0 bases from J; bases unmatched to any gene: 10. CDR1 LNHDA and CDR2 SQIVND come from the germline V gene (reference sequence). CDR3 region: CASSAPRQGSNQPQHF. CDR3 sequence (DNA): TGTGCCAGTTCTGCCCCACGACAGGGTAGCAATCAGCCCCAGCATTTT.

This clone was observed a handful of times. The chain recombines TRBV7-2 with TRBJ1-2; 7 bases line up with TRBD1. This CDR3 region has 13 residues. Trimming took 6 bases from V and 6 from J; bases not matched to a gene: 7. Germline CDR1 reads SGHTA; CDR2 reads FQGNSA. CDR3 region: CASSDDREDGYTF. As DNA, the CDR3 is TGTGCCAGCAGTGACGACAGGGAGGATGGCTACACCTTC.

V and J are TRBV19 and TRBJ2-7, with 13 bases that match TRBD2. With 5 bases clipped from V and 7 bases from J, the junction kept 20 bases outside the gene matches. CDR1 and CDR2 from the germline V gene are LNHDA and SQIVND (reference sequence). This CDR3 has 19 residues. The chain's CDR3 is CASSPDGIGLAGVVGEQYF. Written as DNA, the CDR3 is TGTGCCAGTAGTCCCGATGGAATAGGACTAGCGGGAGTGGTAGGGGAGCAGTACTTC.

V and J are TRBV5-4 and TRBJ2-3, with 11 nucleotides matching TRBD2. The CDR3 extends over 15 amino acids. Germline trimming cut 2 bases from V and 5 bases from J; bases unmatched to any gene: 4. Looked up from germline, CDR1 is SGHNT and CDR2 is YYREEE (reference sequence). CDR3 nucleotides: TGTGCCAGCAGCTTTGGTAGCGGGGGGGAAGATACGCAGTATTTT. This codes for CASSFGSGGEDTQYF.

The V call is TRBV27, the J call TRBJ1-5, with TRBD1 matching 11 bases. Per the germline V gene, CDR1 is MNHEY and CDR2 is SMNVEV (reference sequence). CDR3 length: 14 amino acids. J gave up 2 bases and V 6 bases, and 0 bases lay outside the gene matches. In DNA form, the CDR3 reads TGTGCCAGCAGGGGACAGGGGGGCAATCAGCCCCAGCATTTT. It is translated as CASRGQGGNQPQHF.

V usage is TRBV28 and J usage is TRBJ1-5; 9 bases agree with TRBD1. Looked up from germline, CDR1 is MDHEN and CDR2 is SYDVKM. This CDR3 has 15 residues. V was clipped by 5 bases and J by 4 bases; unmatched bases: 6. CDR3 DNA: TGTGCCAGCAGTCCGCGGACAGGGGTTAATCAGCCCCAGCATTTT. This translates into CASSPRTGVNQPQHF.

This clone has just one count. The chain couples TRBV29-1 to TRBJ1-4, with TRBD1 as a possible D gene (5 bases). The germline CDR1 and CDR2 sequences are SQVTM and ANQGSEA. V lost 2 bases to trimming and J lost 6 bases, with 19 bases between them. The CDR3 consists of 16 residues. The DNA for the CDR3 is TGCAGCGTTGAATTGGAACTCAGGGAGGGTTATGAAAAACTGTTTTTT. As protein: CSVELELREGYEKLFF.

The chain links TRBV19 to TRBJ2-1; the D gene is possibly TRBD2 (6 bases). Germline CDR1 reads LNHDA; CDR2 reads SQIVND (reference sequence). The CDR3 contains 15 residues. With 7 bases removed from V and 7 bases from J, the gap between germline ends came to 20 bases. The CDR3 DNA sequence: TGTGCCAGTAATCCCGTCGGTGGGAGGAGGAATGAGCAGTTCTTC. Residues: CASNPVGGRRNEQFF.

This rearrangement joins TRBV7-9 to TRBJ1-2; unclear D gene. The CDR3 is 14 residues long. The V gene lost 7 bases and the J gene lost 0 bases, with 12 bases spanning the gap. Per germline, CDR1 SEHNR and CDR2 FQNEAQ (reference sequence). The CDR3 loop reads CASTAVLANYGYTF. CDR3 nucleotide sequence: TGTGCCAGCACCGCGGTTCTAGCTAACTATGGCTACACCTTC.

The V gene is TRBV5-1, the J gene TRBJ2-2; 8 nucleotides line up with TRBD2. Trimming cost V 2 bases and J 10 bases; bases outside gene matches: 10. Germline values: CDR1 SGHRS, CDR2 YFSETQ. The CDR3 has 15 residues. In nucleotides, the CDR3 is TGCGCCAGCAGCTTTAGTAGCGGGGCCTCCCCGGAGCTGTTTTTT. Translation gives CASSFSSGASPELFF.

CDR3 loop: CASSSTGTDSYEQYF. The DNA of the CDR3 is TGTGCCAGCAGTTCGACAGGGACTGACTCCTACGAGCAGTACTTC. The chain couples TRBV28 to TRBJ2-7; D might be TRBD1 (7 bases). V lost 4 bases and J 0 bases, leaving 13 bases between the germline ends. CDR1 is MDHEN and CDR2 is SYDVKM in the germline V gene. The CDR3 is made up of 15 amino acids.

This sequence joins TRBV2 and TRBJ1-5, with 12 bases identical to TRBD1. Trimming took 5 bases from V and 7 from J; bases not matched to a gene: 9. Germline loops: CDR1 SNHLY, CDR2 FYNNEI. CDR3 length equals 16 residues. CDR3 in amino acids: CASSTGTGGEWQPQHF. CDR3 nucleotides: TGTGCCAGCAGTACGGGGACAGGGGGCGAATGGCAGCCCCAGCATTTT. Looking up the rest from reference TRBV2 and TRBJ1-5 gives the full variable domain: EPEVTQTPSHQVTQMGQEVILRCVPISNHLYFYWYRQILGQKVEFLVSFYNNEISEKSEIFDDQFSVERPDGSNFTLKIRSTKLEDSAMYFCASSTGTGGEWQPQHFGDGTRLSIL.

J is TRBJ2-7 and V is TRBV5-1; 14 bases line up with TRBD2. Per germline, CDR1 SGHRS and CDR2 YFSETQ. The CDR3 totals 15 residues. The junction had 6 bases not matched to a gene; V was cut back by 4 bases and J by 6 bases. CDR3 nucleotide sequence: TGCGCCAGCAGCCAAGGACTAGCGGGAGGTGGCGAGCAGTACTTC. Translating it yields CASSQGLAGGGEQYF.

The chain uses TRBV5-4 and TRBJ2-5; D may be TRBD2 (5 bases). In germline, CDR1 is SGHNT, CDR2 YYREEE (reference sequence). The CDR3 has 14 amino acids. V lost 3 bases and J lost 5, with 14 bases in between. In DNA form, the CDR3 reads TGTGCCAGCAGCTCCTACAGTCGCGGGGAGACCCAGTACTTC. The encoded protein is CASSSYSRGETQYF.

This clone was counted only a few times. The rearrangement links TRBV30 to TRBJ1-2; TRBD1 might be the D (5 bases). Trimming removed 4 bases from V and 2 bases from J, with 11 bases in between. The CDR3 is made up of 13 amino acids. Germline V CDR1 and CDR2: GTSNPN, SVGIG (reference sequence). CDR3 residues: CAWTRGGNYGYTF. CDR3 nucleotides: TGTGCCTGGACGCGGGGGGGGAACTATGGCTACACCTTC.

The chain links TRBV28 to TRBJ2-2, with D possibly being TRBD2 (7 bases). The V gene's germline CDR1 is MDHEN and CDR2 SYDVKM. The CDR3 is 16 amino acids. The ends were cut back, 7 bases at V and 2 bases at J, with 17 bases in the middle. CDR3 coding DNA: TGTGCCAGCACTAGGGGGGGGCAAATTAACACCGGGGAGCTGTTTTTT. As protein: CASTRGGQINTGELFF.

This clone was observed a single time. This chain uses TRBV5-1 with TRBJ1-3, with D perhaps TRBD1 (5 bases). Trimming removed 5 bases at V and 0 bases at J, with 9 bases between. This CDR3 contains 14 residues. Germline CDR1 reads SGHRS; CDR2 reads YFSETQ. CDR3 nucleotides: TGCGCCAGCAGTTCCGACAGCTCTGGAAACACCATATATTTT. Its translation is CASSSDSSGNTIYF.

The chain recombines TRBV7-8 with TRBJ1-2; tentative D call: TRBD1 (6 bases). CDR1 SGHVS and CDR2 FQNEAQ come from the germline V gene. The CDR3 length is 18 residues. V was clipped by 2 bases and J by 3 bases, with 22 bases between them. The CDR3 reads CASSLPREGGLIDYGYTF. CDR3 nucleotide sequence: TGTGCCAGCAGCTTACCACGGGAGGGGGGGCTTATAGACTATGGCTACACCTTC.

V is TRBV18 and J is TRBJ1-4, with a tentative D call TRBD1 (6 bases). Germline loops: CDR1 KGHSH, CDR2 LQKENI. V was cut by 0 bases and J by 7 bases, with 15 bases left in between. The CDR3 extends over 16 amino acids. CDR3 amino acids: CASSPPLGGRGEKLFF. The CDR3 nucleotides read TGTGCCAGCTCACCACCGCTCGGGGGGCGAGGTGAAAAACTGTTTTTT.